A single sample gave rise to the 20 T cell receptor beta chains below, sequenced in a study of cytomegalovirus exposure and HLA in healthy donors. The PCR used 60 Vbeta and 13 Jbeta primers. Repertoires were generated with immunoSEQ multiplex PCR, while TCRdb's copy carries only in-frame clones and drops some. Here the sample spans 150,000 or so clones, about 8.9% being singletons. Sequencing was performed on PBMCs. All receptors come from a man aged 45-65 years in good health and CMV-seronegative.

The CDR3 region has the DNA TGTGCCAGCAGTTTGGCATTTTACGAGCAGTACTTC. It codes for CASSLAFYEQYF. The chain links TRBV28 to TRBJ2-7, with D unresolved. V was cut by 3 bases and J by 4 bases, with 7 bases left in between. The CDR3 is made up of 12 amino acids. Germline loops: CDR1 MDHEN, CDR2 SYDVKM.

This clone came up a few times. The chain employs TRBV2 and TRBJ1-2; TRBD1 agrees at 8 bases. Trimming at V came to 6 bases and at J to 3 bases, leaving 3 bases not matched to a gene. CDR1 is SNHLY and CDR2 is FYNNEI in the germline V gene. CDR3 size: 13 residues. The CDR3 DNA is TGTGCCAGCAGCCCAGGGGGCGACTATGGCTACACCTTC. Protein: CASSPGGDYGYTF. Full variable domain (missing parts from reference TRBV2 and TRBJ1-2): EPEVTQTPSHQVTQMGQEVILRCVPISNHLYFYWYRQILGQKVEFLVSFYNNEISEKSEIFDDQFSVERPDGSNFTLKIRSTKLEDSAMYFCASSPGGDYGYTFGSGTRLTVV.

This clone turned up a few times. The chain has TRBV5-1 and TRBJ1-1; no reliable D call. CDR3 length equals 13 residues. CDR1 and CDR2 (germline): SGHRS, YFSETQ. Trimming shortened V by 4 bases and J by 8 bases, and 15 bases separated the two germline ends. The CDR3: CASSSTAYTEAFF. CDR3 in DNA: TGCGCCAGCAGCAGCACAGCTTATACCGAAGCTTTCTTT.

This clone was counted only a few times. V gene TRBV5-1 combines with J gene TRBJ2-7; no firm D call. The CDR3 consists of 16 residues. Deletions cut 0 bases from V and 6 bases from J, with 19 bases between. The germline V gene encodes CDR1 SGHRS and CDR2 YFSETQ. Written as DNA, the CDR3 is TGCGCCAGCAGCTTGGGTAAAGGAGATCTAGTCACCGAGCAGTACTTC. Its protein is CASSLGKGDLVTEQYF.

This rearrangement joins TRBV5-6 to TRBJ2-7, with no clear D. V was pared by 5 bases and J by 1 base, with 16 bases between. Per the germline V gene, CDR1 is SGHDT and CDR2 is YYEEEE. The CDR3 extends over 15 amino acids. The CDR3 DNA reads as TGTGCCAGCAGAACTGGCGGCCGTGGTTCCTACGAGCAGTACTTC. It is translated as CASRTGGRGSYEQYF.

As concerns this clone: Other DNA variants within this sample encode the same CDR3. This chain connects TRBV5-1 to TRBJ2-7, with D perhaps matching TRBD2 (6 bases). Germline V gene lookup returns CDR1 SGHRS and CDR2 YFSETQ. The length of the CDR3 is 15 residues. V was trimmed by 4 bases and J by 2 bases, leaving 16 bases between them. This CDR3 reads CASSLGTQQTYEQYF. The DNA for the CDR3 is TGCGCCAGCAGCCTCGGGACTCAACAAACCTACGAGCAGTACTTC.

The chain uses TRBV27 and TRBJ1-3, with 7 bases matching TRBD1. The CDR3 runs 16 residues. The trim removed 4 bases at V and 3 bases at J, leaving 9 bases unmatched. Germline V lookup: CDR1 MNHEY, CDR2 SMNVEV (reference sequence). This CDR3 is CASSSAGTALGNTIYF. CDR3 DNA sequence: TGTGCCAGCAGTTCGGCAGGGACAGCCCTTGGAAACACCATATATTTT.

This chain joins TRBV5-1 and TRBJ1-1, with D tentatively TRBD1 (6 bases). The CDR3 sequence is 17 residues long. Trimming shortened V by 3 bases and J by 0 bases, and 18 bases separated the two germline ends. The V gene's germline CDR1 is SGHRS and CDR2 YFSETQ. The CDR3 DNA follows: TGCGCCAGCAGCTCCCTTGACAGGAACGACATGAACACTGAAGCTTTCTTT. This codes for CASSSLDRNDMNTEAFF.

This clone was seen only a few times. The chain links TRBV5-1 to TRBJ1-1; 7 bases line up with TRBD1. V lost 3 bases, J lost 5 bases, and 7 bases stayed unmatched. CDR1 and CDR2 from the germline V gene are SGHRS and YFSETQ. The CDR3 runs 14 residues. The CDR3 loop reads CASSSSRDRTEAFF. CDR3 coding DNA: TGCGCCAGCAGCTCGTCCCGGGACAGAACTGAAGCTTTCTTT.

The CDR3 coding sequence is TGTGCCTGGAGTTATGGGGGGATTAATCAGCCCCAGCATTTT. The encoded protein is CAWSYGGINQPQHF. The rearrangement links TRBV30 to TRBJ1-5; D is possibly TRBD1 (5 bases). V dropped 2 bases and J dropped 4 bases, with 12 bases sitting between them. Germline V gene sequence: CDR1 GTSNPN, CDR2 SVGIG (reference sequence). This CDR3 region has 14 residues.

This clone was seen more than once but under ten times. The chain carries TRBV25-1 and TRBJ2-1, with a weak D call TRBD2 (6 bases). This CDR3 has 17 residues. Trimming removed 3 bases at V and 0 bases at J, with 15 bases between. The germline V gene encodes CDR1 MGHDK and CDR2 SYGVNS. CDR3 coding DNA: TGTGCCAGCAGTGAGGAGGGTCTTCTTAGCTCCTACAATGAGCAGTTCTTC. This codes for CASSEEGLLSSYNEQFF.

This sequence joins TRBV28 and TRBJ2-3; tentatively, D is TRBD2 (5 bases). The V gene's germline CDR1 is MDHEN and CDR2 SYDVKM. V was clipped by 3 bases and J by 5 bases, with 15 bases between them. CDR3 size: 15 residues. The DNA of the CDR3 is TGTGCCAGCAGTTTGCTGTCATCTCGGGGAGATACGCAGTATTTT. Translating gives CASSLLSSRGDTQYF.

This clone has only a few counts. J is TRBJ2-7 and V is TRBV19; unclear D gene. Germline CDR1 reads LNHDA; CDR2 reads SQIVND (reference sequence). The CDR3 is 13 amino acids. With 5 bases removed from V and 2 bases from J, the gap between germline ends came to 10 bases. CDR3 sequence: CASSLTGTYEQYF. CDR3 bases: TGTGCCAGTAGTTTGACGGGTACCTACGAGCAGTACTTC.

The chain uses TRBV18 and TRBJ2-7, with D tentatively TRBD1 (8 bases). V was shortened by 4 bases and J by 6 bases, with 22 bases between the two germline ends. The germline V gene encodes CDR1 KGHSH and CDR2 LQKENI. The CDR3 is 16 residues long. The CDR3 nucleotides read TGTGCCAGCTCACGAGCCCCGCCAGGGGGCGGGAGCGAGCAGTACTTC. This gives the protein CASSRAPPGGGSEQYF.

This clone was observed a few times. The junction differs from germline at one of its ends, possibly a read error. V is TRBV5-6 and J is TRBJ1-2; 8 bases are a match to TRBD1. CDR3 size: 15 residues. From germline, CDR1 is SGHDT and CDR2 YYEEEE. The CDR3 bases are TGTGCCAGCAGACCCGGCCATGGGACAGGTTTAGTTTTAGCCTTC. As protein: CASRPGHGTGLVLAF.

The chain uses TRBV5-6 and TRBJ2-2; D possibly corresponds to TRBD2 (6 bases). V was clipped by 3 bases and J by 4 bases, with 13 bases between them. Germline V gene sequence: CDR1 SGHDT, CDR2 YYEEEE. The CDR3 has 15 amino acids. The CDR3, as DNA: TGTGCCAGCAGCTCTATTCCGGGACTCACCGGGGAGCTGTTTTTT. It codes for CASSSIPGLTGELFF.

This sequence joins TRBV28 and TRBJ2-7, with 8 bases that match TRBD1. This CDR3 contains 14 residues. Germline V CDR1 and CDR2: MDHEN, SYDVKM. V dropped 6 bases and J dropped 3; count of bases not matched to a gene: 7. CDR3 region: CASRFSDRGYEQYF. DNA of the CDR3: TGTGCCAGCAGGTTCTCCGACAGGGGCTACGAGCAGTACTTC.

CDR3 sequence (DNA): TGTGCCTGGGGCCAGGGGACAGGGCGGGGGAACACCGGGGAGCTGTTTTTT. Protein sequence: CAWGQGTGRGNTGELFF. The V call is TRBV30, the J call TRBJ2-2; 9 bases line up with TRBD1. Germline-derived CDR1 and CDR2 are GTSNPN and SVGIG (reference sequence). Trimming at V came to 5 bases and at J to 1 base, leaving 11 bases not matched to a gene. The CDR3 runs 17 residues.

The chain recombines TRBV4-1 with TRBJ2-7; the D gene is possibly TRBD2 (5 bases). Germline V gives CDR1 MGHRA, CDR2 YSYEKL. V was shortened by 0 bases and J by 1 base, with 16 bases between the two germline ends. The length of the CDR3 is 17 residues. CDR3 nucleotide sequence: TGCGCCAGCAGCCAAGATCACTCAAGCGGATCATCCTACGAGCAGTACTTC. It yields the protein CASSQDHSSGSSYEQYF.

This clone showed up just a few times. This chain connects TRBV28 to TRBJ2-7, with 7 bases aligning to TRBD1. The CDR3 length is 14 residues. Looked up from germline, CDR1 is MDHEN and CDR2 is SYDVKM. The ends lost 6 bases at V and 2 bases at J; junction bases unmatched: 7. The CDR3 loop is CASSPTGHPYEQYF. The CDR3 nucleotides are TGTGCCAGCAGCCCGACAGGGCACCCCTACGAGCAGTACTTC.